The clone carrying this TCR beta chain has a count of ten or more. Expressed TCRB transcripts got sequenced, as all isolated RNA was reverse transcribed. TCRdb keeps only in-frame clones here, not all; method: immunoSEQ multiplex PCR. The sample has about 220,000 clones; approximately 10% are singletons. The data belong to a study of beta chain features in type 1 diabetes. This receptor was obtained from a man younger than 35 in good health. The material sequenced was central memory CD4+ T cells from blood.

The CDR3 nucleotides are TGCAGCGTTGTGACCCAGGAGTTCTCTAACTATGGCTACACCTTC. It codes for CSVVTQEFSNYGYTF. The J gene is TRBJ1-2, the V gene TRBV29-1; D is ambiguous. Trimming left V 4 bases short and J 0 bases short, with 15 bases between. Germline V lookup: CDR1 SQVTM, CDR2 ANQGSEA. The CDR3 runs to 15 residues.